This T cell receptor (beta chain) stems from a study of blood T cell repertoires in COVID-19. About the research overall: From the United States, Italy and Spain came samples of acute and convalescent COVID-19.

The CDR3 consists of 17 residues. Trimming took 4 bases from V and 6 from J; bases not matched to a gene: 10. CDR1 and CDR2 from the germline V gene are LNHDA and SQIVND (reference sequence). A Seattle source enrolled patients during active infection and followed them longitudinally. TCRdb keeps only in-frame clones here, not all; method: immunoSEQ multiplex PCR. The sample has fewer than 600,000 clones, 85% to 90% seen once. The clonotype was recovered from a man aged 18-30 years with COVID-19, enrolled during active disease. The chain employs TRBV19 and TRBJ1-5; 12 bases align to TRBD1. The source material was peripheral blood. CDR3: CASSTPGQGAIGQPQHF. The CDR3 nucleotides read TGTGCCAGTAGTACCCCGGGACAGGGGGCTATAGGTCAGCCCCAGCATTTT.